This T cell receptor beta chain was identified in a study of T cell responses to AZD1222 COVID-19 vaccine. As regards this clone: The antigen is unknown.

TCRdb's copy holds only in-frame clones and misses some; the assay was immunoSEQ multiplex PCR. The sample holds approximately 180,000 clones; over 80% are singletons and the top ten take roughly 1%. The CDR3 contains 16 residues. Germline V gives CDR1 LNHNV, CDR2 YYDKDF (reference sequence). The ends lost 0 bases at V and 4 bases at J; junction bases unmatched: 9. Overall study findings and caveats: Spike-specific TCR repertoires showed rising breadth and depth after two AZD1222 doses.

V is TRBV15 and J is TRBJ2-7, with 7 bases identical to TRBD2. Here the sequenced sample was peripheral blood, taken 28 days after the second dose of the MenACWY control vaccine. The origin of this receptor is an adult who received the MenACWY meningococcal vaccine as a control. CDR3 nucleotide sequence: TGTGCCACCAGCAGAGATTGGCCTAGCGGAGTATACGAGCAGTACTTC. Its protein product is CATSRDWPSGVYEQYF.